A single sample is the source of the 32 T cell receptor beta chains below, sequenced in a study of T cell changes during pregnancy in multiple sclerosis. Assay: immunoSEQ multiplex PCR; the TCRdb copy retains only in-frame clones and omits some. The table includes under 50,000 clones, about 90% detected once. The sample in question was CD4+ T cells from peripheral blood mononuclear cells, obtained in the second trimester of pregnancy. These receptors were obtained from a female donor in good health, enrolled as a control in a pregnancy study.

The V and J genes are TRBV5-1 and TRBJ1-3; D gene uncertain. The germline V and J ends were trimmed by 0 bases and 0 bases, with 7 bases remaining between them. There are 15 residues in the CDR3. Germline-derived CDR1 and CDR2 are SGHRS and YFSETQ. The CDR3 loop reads CASSLEPVSGNTIYF. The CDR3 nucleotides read TGCGCCAGCAGCTTGGAACCAGTCTCTGGAAACACCATATATTTT.

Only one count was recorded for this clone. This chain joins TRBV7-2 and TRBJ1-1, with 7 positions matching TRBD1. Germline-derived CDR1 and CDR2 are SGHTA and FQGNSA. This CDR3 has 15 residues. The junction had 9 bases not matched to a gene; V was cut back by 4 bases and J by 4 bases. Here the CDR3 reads CASSSRGPTGTEAFF. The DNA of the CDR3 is TGTGCCAGCAGCTCAAGGGGGCCCACCGGCACTGAAGCTTTCTTT.

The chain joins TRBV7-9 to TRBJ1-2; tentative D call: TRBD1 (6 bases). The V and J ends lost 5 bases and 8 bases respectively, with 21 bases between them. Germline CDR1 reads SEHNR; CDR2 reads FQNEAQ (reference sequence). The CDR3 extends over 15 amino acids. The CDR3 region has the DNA TGTGCCAGCAGCCCGGACAGTCAGGATCAAATGGGCTACACCTTC. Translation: CASSPDSQDQMGYTF.

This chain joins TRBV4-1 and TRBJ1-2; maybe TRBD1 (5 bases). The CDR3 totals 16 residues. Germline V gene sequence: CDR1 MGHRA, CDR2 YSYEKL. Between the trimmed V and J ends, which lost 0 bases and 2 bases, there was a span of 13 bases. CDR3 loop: CASSQERSRANYGYTF. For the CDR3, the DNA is TGCGCCAGCAGCCAAGAACGGAGCAGGGCCAACTATGGCTACACCTTC.

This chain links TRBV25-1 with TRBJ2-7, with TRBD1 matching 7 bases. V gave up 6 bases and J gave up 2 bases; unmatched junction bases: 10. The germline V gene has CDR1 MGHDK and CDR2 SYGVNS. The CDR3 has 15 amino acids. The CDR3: CASSGFRDRAYEQYF. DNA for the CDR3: TGTGCCAGCAGCGGATTCCGGGACAGAGCCTACGAGCAGTACTTC.

The CDR3 DNA reads TGTGCCAGCTCACCACAGTTAGACAGCCAAGAGACCCAGTACTTC. Amino acid sequence: CASSPQLDSQETQYF. The genes are TRBV18 and TRBJ2-5, with D possibly being TRBD1 (5 bases). The CDR3 is 15 residues long. Trimming removed 1 base from V and 1 base from J, with 10 bases in between. Germline V CDR1 and CDR2: KGHSH, LQKENI.

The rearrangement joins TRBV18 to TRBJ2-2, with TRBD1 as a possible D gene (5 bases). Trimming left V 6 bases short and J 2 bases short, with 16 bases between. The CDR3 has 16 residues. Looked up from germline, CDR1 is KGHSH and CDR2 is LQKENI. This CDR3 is CASSPTAGHNTGELFF. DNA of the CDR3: TGTGCCAGCTCCCCTACGGCAGGGCATAACACCGGGGAGCTGTTTTTT.

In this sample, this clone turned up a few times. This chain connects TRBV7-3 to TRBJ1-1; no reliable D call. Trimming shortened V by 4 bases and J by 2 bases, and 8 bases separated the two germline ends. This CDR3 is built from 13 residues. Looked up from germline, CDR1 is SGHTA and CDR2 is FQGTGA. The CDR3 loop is CASSSGFNTEAFF. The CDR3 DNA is TGTGCCAGCAGCTCGGGGTTTAACACTGAAGCTTTCTTT.

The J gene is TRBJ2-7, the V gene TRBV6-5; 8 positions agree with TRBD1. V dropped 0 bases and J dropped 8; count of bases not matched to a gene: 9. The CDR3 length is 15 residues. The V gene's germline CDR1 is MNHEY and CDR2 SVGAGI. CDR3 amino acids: CASSYSTDRGFKQYF. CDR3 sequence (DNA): TGTGCCAGCAGTTACTCGACAGACAGGGGCTTTAAGCAGTACTTC.

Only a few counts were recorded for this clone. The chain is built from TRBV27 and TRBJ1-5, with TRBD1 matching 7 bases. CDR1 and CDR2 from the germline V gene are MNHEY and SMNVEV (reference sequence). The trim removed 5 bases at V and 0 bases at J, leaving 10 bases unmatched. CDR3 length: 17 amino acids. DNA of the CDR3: TGTGCCAGCAGTCCTCTAGCAGGGGGTCATAGCAATCAGCCCCAGCATTTT. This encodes CASSPLAGGHSNQPQHF.

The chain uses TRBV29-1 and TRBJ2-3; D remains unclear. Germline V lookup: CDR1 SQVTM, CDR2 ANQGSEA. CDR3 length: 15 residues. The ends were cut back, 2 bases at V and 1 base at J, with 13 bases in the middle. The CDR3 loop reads CSVEKSSIGTDTQYF. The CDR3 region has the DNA TGCAGCGTTGAAAAAAGTAGCATAGGCACAGATACGCAGTATTTT.

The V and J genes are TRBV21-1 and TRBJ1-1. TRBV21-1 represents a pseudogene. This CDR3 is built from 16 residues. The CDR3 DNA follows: TGTGCCAGCAGCTCCCGACTGCTCGGGAGAAACACTGAAGCTTTCTTT. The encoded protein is CASSSRLLGRNTEAFF.

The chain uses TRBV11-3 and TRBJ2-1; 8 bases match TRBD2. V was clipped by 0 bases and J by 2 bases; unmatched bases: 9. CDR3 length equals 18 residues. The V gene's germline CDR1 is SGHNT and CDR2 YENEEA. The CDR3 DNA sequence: TGTGCCAGCAGCTTAGATCCCGCCGCTAGCGGGCCCTACAATGAGCAGTTCTTC. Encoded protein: CASSLDPAASGPYNEQFF. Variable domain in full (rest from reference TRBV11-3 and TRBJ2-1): EAGVVQSPRYKIIEKKQPVAFWCNPISGHNTLYWYLQNLGQGPELLIRYENEEAVDDSQLPKDRFSAERLKGVDSTLKIQPAELGDSAVYLCASSLDPAASGPYNEQFFGPGTRLTVL.

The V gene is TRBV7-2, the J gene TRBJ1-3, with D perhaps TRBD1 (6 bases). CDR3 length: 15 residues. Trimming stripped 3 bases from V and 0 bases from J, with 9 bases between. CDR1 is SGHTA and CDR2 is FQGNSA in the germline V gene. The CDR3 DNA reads TGTGCCAGCAGCTTGGACAGCCGCTCTGGAAACACCATATATTTT. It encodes CASSLDSRSGNTIYF.

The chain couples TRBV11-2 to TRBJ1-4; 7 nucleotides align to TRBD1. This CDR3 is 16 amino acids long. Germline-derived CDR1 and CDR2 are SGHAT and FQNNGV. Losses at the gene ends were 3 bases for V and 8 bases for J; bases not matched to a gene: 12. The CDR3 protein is CASSFQGGPLREKLFF. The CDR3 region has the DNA TGTGCCAGCAGCTTTCAGGGGGGCCCCCTTAGGGAAAAACTGTTTTTT. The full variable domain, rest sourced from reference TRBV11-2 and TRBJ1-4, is EAGVAQSPRYKIIEKRQSVAFWCNPISGHATLYWYQQILGQGPKLLIQFQNNGVVDDSQLPKDRFSAERLKGVDSTLKIQPAKLEDSAVYLCASSFQGGPLREKLFFGSGTQLSVL.

CDR3 sequence reads: CASNEGVAFF. In nucleotides, the CDR3 is TGTGCCAGCAACGAGGGGGTGGCTTTCTTT. V gene TRBV2 combines with J gene TRBJ1-1, with D maybe TRBD1 (6 bases). The CDR3 loop spans 10 amino acids. V lost 7 bases, J lost 11 bases, and 11 bases lay in between. Germline loops: CDR1 SNHLY, CDR2 FYNNEI.

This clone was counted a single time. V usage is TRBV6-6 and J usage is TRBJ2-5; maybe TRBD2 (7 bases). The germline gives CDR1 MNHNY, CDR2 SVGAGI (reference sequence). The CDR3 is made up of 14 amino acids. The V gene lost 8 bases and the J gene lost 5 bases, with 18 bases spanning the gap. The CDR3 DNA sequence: TGTGCCAGCGGGGAGGGGGGGGCGCGTGAGACCCAGTACTTC. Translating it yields CASGEGGARETQYF.

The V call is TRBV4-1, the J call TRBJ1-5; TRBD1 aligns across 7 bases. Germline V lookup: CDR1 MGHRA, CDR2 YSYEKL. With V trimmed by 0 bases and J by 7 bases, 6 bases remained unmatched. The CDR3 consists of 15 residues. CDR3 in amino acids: CASSQEIQGFQPQHF. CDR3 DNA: TGCGCCAGCAGCCAAGAAATACAGGGGTTCCAGCCCCAGCATTTT.

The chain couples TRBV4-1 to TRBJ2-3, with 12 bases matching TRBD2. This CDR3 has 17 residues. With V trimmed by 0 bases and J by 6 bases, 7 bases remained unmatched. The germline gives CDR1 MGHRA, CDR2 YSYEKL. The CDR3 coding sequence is TGCGCCAGCAGCCAAGACGCGCTAGCGGGGGGGTGGGATACGCAGTATTTT. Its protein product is CASSQDALAGGWDTQYF.

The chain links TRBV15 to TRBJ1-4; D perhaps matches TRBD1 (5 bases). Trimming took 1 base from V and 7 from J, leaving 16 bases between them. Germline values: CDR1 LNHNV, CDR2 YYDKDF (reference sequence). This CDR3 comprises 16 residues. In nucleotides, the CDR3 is TGTGCCACCAGCAGAGTAACAGCAGGGCAGGGTGAAAAACTGTTTTTT. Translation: CATSRVTAGQGEKLFF.

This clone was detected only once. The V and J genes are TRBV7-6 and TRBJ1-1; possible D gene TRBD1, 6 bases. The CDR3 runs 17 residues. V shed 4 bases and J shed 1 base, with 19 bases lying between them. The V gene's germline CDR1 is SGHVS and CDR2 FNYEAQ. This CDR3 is CASSSKYRDNTNTEAFF. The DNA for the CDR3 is TGTGCCAGCAGCTCCAAATACCGGGACAATACGAACACTGAAGCTTTCTTT. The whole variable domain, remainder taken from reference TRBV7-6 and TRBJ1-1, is GAGVSQSPRYKVTKRGQDVALRCDPISGHVSLYWYRQALGQGPEFLTYFNYEAQQDKSGLPNDRFSAERPEGSISTLTIQRTEQRDSAMYRCASSSKYRDNTNTEAFFGQGTRLTVV.

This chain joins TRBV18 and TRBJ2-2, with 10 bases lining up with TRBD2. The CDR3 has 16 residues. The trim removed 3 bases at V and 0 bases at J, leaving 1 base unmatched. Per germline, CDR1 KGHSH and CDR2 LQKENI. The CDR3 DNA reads TGTGCCAGCTCACCGAGCGGGGGGGCGAACACCGGGGAGCTGTTTTTT. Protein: CASSPSGGANTGELFF.

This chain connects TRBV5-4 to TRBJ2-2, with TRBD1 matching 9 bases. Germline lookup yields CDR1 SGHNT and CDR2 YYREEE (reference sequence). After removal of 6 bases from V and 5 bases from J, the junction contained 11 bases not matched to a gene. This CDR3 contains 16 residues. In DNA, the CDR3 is TGTGCCAGCACCTCCATGAAGACAGGGGGTACCGGGGAGCTGTTTTTT. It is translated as CASTSMKTGGTGELFF.

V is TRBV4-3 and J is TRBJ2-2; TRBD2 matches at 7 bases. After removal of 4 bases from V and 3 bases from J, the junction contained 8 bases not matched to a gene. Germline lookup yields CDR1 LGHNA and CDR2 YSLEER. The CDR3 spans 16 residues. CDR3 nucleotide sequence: TGCGCCAGCAGCCCTGGGGCGGGGGTCTACACCGGGGAGCTGTTTTTT. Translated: CASSPGAGVYTGELFF.

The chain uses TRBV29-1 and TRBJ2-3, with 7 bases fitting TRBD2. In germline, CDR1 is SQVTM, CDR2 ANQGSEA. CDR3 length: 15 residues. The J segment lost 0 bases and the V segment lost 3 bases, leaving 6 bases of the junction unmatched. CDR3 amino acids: CSVEGAGTSTDTQYF. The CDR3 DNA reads TGCAGCGTTGAGGGAGCGGGGACTAGCACAGATACGCAGTATTTT.

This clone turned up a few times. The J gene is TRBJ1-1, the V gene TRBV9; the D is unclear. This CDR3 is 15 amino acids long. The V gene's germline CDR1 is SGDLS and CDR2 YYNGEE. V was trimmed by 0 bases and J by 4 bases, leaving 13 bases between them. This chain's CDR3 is CASSVEAGSGTEAFF. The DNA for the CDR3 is TGTGCCAGCAGCGTAGAAGCGGGAAGCGGCACTGAAGCTTTCTTT. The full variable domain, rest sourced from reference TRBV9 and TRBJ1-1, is DSGVTQTPKHLITATGQRVTLRCSPRSGDLSVYWYQQSLDQGLQFLIQYYNGEERAKGNILERFSAQQFPDLHSELNLSSLELGDSALYFCASSVEAGSGTEAFFGQGTRLTVV.

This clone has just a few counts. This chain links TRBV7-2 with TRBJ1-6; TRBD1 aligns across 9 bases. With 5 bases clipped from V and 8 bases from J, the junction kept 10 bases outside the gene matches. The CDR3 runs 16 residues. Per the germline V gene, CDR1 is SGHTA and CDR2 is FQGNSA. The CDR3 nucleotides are TGTGCCAGCAGCGCCCCGGGACAGGGATCTGATTCACCCCTCCACTTT. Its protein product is CASSAPGQGSDSPLHF.

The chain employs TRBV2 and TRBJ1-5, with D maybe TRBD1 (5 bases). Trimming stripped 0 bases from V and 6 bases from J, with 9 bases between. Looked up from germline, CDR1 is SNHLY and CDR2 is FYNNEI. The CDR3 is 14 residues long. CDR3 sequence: CASSEAGRGQPQHF. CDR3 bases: TGTGCCAGCAGTGAAGCTGGGAGGGGTCAGCCCCAGCATTTT.

For the CDR3, the DNA is TGTGCCAGCAGCCCACGAGAGGGGGGGCCCTACGAGCAGTACTTC. Translating gives CASSPREGGPYEQYF. The gene calls are TRBV9 and TRBJ2-7; perhaps TRBD2 as D (7 bases). Trimming stripped 4 bases from V and 2 bases from J, with 16 bases between. The CDR3 is 15 residues long. Per the germline V gene, CDR1 is SGDLS and CDR2 is YYNGEE.

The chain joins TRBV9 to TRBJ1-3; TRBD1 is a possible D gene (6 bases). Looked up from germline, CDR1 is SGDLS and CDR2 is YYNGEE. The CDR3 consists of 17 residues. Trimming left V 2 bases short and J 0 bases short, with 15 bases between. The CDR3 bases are TGTGCCAGCAGCGTCTTTTCCACAGGGAGCTCTGGAAACACCATATATTTT. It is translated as CASSVFSTGSSGNTIYF.

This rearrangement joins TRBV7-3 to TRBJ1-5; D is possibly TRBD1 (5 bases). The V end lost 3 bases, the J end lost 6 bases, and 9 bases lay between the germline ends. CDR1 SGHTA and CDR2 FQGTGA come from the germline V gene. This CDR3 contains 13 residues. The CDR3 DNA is TGTGCCAGCAGCTTGGGGGGGGGTCAGCCCCAGCATTTT. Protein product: CASSLGGGQPQHF.

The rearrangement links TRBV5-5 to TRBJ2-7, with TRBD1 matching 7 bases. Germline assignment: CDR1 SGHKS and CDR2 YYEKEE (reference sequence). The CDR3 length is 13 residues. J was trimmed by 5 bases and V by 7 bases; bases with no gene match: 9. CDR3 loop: CASLGQVSNEQYF. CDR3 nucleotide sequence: TGTGCCAGCCTAGGACAGGTCAGCAACGAGCAGTACTTC.